Below, one T cell receptor (beta chain) is given with its context. As yet, its antigen is unknown. The data originate from a study of CD8 T cells in ankylosing spondylitis. Study results and caveats: A motif in TCR beta, a set of about 8 highly homologous variants, appeared characteristic of ankylosing spondylitis blood. Disease-associated clones were reportedly significantly overrepresented in matched ankylosing spondylitis synovial fluid.

Each TCR beta library was made by quantitative 5'-RACE that incorporated molecular barcodes. TCRdb independently ran MiXCR on the 5' RACE reads; one entry per CDR3 protein. The table shows under 950,000 distinct CDR3 sequences, with under 20% occurring only once. The germline V and J ends were trimmed by 2 bases and 2 bases, with 12 bases remaining between them. CDR3 size: 16 residues. The germline gives CDR1 MDHEN, CDR2 SYDVKM. Sequencing used blood, either unsorted or a sorted T cell fraction (not recorded which). The rearrangement links TRBV28 to TRBJ1-4; possible D gene TRBD1, 5 bases. This receptor was identified in a male donor with ankylosing spondylitis. CDR3 sequence (DNA): TGTGCCAGCAGTTTAGTTTTTGGGGGGACTAATGAAAAACTGTTTTTT. Protein product: CASSLVFGGTNEKLFF.